Below, 8 T cell receptor beta chains from the same sample are listed, as sequenced in a study of technical replicates of blood from a few donors. Clones were read by immunoSEQ multiplex PCR, and TCRdb kept only the in-frame ones, dropping some. The table has 100,000 or so clones, over 85% seen once. The sample taken for sequencing was T cells isolated from PBMCs. The receptors originated from a human donor in good health.

The chain uses TRBV19 and TRBJ1-2, with D uncertain. Germline CDR1 is LNHDA and CDR2 is SQIVND (reference sequence). V gave up 0 bases and J gave up 4 bases, with 12 bases separating them. This CDR3 is 15 amino acids long. CDR3 sequence reads: CASSIDLAESYGYTF. DNA of the CDR3: TGTGCCAGTAGTATAGATCTCGCAGAATCCTATGGCTACACCTTC.

The chain carries TRBV11-2 and TRBJ1-2, with D unresolved. Trimming shortened V by 5 bases and J by 0 bases, and 16 bases separated the two germline ends. Per germline, CDR1 SGHAT and CDR2 FQNNGV. This CDR3 contains 16 residues. In nucleotides, the CDR3 is TGTGCCAGCAGCGTAACAATAACAGCAACTAACTATGGCTACACCTTC. This sequence encodes CASSVTITATNYGYTF.

This clone was seen once. This chain joins TRBV5-1 and TRBJ1-1, with 9 bases aligning to TRBD1. Trimming took 4 bases from V and 2 from J; bases not matched to a gene: 3. The CDR3 consists of 14 residues. The germline V gene encodes CDR1 SGHRS and CDR2 YFSETQ. CDR3 residues: CASSPQGANTEAFF. Written as DNA, the CDR3 is TGCGCCAGCAGCCCACAGGGGGCCAACACTGAAGCTTTCTTT.

The chain employs TRBV28 and TRBJ1-1; 11 bases are shared with TRBD1. Germline CDR1 is MDHEN and CDR2 is SYDVKM. This CDR3 spans 15 amino acids. Germline trimming cut 7 bases from V and 2 bases from J; bases unmatched to any gene: 6. The DNA for the CDR3 is TGTGCCAGCATCCCCTGGACAGGGGGCAACACTGAAGCTTTCTTT. Its translation: CASIPWTGGNTEAFF.

V and J are TRBV4-1 and TRBJ1-1; 7 bases match TRBD1. The CDR3 covers 16 residues. Germline trimming cut 4 bases from V and 0 bases from J; bases unmatched to any gene: 8. The V gene's germline CDR1 is MGHRA and CDR2 YSYEKL. This chain's CDR3 is CASSPRTGGMNTEAFF. CDR3 bases: TGCGCCAGCAGCCCCCGGACAGGAGGCATGAACACTGAAGCTTTCTTT.

The CDR3 nucleotides read TGTGCCAGCAGCCCTAGCGGGGGGAACAATGAGCAGTTCTTC. Translation: CASSPSGGNNEQFF. The chain combines TRBV7-3 with TRBJ2-1; 11 nucleotides match TRBD2. Germline CDR1 and CDR2: SGHTA and FQGTGA. Trimming cost V 5 bases and J 5 bases; bases outside gene matches: 2. This CDR3 region has 14 residues. Full variable domain (rest looked up from reference TRBV7-3 and TRBJ2-1): GAGVSQTPSNKVTEKGKYVELRCDPISGHTALYWYRQSLGQGPEFLIYFQGTGAADDSGLPNDRFFAVRPEGSVSTLKIQRTERGDSAVYLCASSPSGGNNEQFFGPGTRLTVL.

The J gene is TRBJ2-7, the V gene TRBV23-1, with a possible D match to TRBD2 (6 bases). TRBV23-1 is an open reading frame whose function is uncertain. This CDR3 is built from 19 residues. V was cut by 0 bases and J by 2 bases, with 23 bases left in between. The CDR3 region has the DNA TGCGCCAGCAGTCAATCCTCCCTAGCGTGGAAGGTTGGGCCCTACGAGCAGTACTTC. It codes for CASSQSSLAWKVGPYEQYF.

V is TRBV9 and J is TRBJ2-3; D is undetermined. Germline V gene sequence: CDR1 SGDLS, CDR2 YYNGEE. The CDR3 spans 15 residues. Trimming pared 0 bases from V and 3 bases from J, leaving 11 bases between. CDR3 sequence reads: CASSVGAGTTDTQYF. CDR3 sequence (DNA): TGTGCCAGCAGCGTAGGGGCCGGCACAACAGATACGCAGTATTTT.